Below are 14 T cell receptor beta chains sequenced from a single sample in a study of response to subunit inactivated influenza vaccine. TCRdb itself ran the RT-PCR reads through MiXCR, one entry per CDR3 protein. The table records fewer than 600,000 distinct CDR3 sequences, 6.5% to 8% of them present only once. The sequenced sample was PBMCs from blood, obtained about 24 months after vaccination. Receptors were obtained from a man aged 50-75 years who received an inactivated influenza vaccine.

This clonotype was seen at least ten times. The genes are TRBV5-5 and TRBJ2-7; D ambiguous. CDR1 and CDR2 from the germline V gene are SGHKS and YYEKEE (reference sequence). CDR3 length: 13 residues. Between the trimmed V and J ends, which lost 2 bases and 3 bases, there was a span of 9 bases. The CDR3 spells CASSLGPNYEQYF. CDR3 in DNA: TGTGCCAGCAGCTTAGGACCCAACTACGAGCAGTACTTC.

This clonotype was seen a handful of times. The CDR3 DNA sequence: TGTGCCAGCAGCTGGGGACTAGCGGGACAACCTGAGCAGTTCTTC. Protein: CASSWGLAGQPEQFF. V gene TRBV7-3 combines with J gene TRBJ2-1; 13 bases agree with TRBD2. This CDR3 spans 15 amino acids. The germline gives CDR1 SGHTA, CDR2 FQGTGA. The trim removed 4 bases at V and 9 bases at J, leaving 6 bases unmatched.

The chain's CDR3 is CASSRILAGEETQYF. The CDR3 DNA follows: TGTGCCAGCAGTAGAATTCTAGCGGGGGAAGAGACCCAGTACTTC. V and J are TRBV6-2 or TRBV6-3 and TRBJ2-5; 10 nucleotides line up with TRBD2. Per germline, CDR1 MNHEY and CDR2 SVGEGT. The CDR3 spans 15 residues. The J segment lost 3 bases and the V segment lost 5 bases, leaving 6 bases of the junction unmatched.

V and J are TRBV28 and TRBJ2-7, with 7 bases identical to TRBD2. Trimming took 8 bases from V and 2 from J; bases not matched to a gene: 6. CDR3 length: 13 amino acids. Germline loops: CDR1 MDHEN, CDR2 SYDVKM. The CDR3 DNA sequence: TGTGCCAGCTTACAGCGGGATCCCTACGAGCAGTACTTC. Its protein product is CASLQRDPYEQYF.

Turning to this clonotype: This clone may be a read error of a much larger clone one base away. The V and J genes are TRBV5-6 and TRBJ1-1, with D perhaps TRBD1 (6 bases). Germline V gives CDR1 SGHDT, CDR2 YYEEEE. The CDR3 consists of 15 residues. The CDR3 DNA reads TGTGCCAGCAGCTTGGAAGGGGGATTGAAGACTGAAGCTTTCTTT. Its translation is CASSLEGGLKTEAFF.

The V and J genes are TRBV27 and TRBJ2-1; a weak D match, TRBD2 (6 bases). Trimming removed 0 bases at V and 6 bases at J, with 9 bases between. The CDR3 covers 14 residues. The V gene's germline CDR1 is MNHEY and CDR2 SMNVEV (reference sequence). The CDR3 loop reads CASSLSLGGNEQFF. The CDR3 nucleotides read TGTGCCAGCAGTTTATCGCTCGGGGGCAATGAGCAGTTCTTC.

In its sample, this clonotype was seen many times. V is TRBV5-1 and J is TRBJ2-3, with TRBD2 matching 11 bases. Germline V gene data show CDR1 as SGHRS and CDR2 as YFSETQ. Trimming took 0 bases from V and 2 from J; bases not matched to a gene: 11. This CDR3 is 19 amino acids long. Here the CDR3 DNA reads TGCGCCAGCAGCTTGGTACCTAGCGGGGGGAAGCCCCCCACAGATACGCAGTATTTT. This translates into CASSLVPSGGKPPTDTQYF.

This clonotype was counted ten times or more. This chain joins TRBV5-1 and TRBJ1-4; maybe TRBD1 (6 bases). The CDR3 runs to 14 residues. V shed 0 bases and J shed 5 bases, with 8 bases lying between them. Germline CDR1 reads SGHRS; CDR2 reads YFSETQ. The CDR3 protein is CASSLGQDNEKLFF. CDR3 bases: TGCGCCAGCAGCTTGGGACAGGACAATGAAAAACTGTTTTTT.

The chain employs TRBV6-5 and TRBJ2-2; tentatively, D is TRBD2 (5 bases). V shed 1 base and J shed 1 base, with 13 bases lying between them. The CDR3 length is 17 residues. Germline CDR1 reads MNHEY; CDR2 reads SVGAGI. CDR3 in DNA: TGTGCCAGCAGTTACTACGGGGTTCCTTTGAACACCGGGGAGCTGTTTTTT. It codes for CASSYYGVPLNTGELFF.

The CDR3 coding sequence is TGCAGTGCCCCCCGTTCGGGGGGCCTGAATGAGCAGTTCTTC. The encoded protein is CSAPRSGGLNEQFF. This chain links TRBV20-1 with TRBJ2-1; maybe TRBD2 (7 bases). V lost 6 bases to trimming and J lost 7 bases, with 19 bases between them. The V gene's germline CDR1 is DFQATT and CDR2 SNEGSKA (reference sequence). The CDR3 covers 14 residues.

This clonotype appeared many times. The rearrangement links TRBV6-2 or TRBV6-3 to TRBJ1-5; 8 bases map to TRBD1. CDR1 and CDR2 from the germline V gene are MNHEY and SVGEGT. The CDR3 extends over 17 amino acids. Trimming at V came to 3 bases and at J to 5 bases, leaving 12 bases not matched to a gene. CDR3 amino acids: CASSYTQGQGIHQPQHF. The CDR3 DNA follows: TGTGCCAGCAGTTATACGCAAGGACAGGGAATCCATCAGCCCCAGCATTTT.

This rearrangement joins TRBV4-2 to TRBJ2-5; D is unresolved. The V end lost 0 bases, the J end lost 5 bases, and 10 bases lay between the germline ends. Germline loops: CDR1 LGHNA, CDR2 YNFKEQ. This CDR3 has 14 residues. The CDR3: CASSQDRRVETQYF. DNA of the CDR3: TGTGCCAGCAGCCAAGATAGGCGAGTGGAGACCCAGTACTTC.

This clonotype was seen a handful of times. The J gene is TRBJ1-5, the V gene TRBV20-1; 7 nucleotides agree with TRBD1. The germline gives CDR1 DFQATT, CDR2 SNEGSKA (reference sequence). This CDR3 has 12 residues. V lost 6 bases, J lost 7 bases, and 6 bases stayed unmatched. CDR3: CSARQGGQPQHF. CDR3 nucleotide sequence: TGCAGTGCCCGACAGGGCGGCCAGCCCCAGCATTTT.

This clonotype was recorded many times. CDR3 loop: CASSFGTSGTGEQFF. The CDR3 nucleotides read TGTGCCAGCAGCTTCGGGACTAGCGGAACTGGTGAGCAGTTCTTC. This chain links TRBV7-9 with TRBJ2-1, with 11 bases that match TRBD2. The CDR3 sequence is 15 residues long. V lost 3 bases and J lost 9; bases outside the gene matches: 7. Germline lookup yields CDR1 SEHNR and CDR2 FQNEAQ (reference sequence).